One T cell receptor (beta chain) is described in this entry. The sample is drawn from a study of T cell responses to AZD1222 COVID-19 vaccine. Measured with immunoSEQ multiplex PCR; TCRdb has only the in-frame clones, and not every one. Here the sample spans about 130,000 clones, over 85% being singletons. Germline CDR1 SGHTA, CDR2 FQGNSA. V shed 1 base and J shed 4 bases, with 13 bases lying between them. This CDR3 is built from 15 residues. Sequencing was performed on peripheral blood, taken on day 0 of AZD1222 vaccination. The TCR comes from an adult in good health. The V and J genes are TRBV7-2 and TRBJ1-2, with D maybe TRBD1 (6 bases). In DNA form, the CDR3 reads TGTGCCAGCAGCTTAGGGGACATACCACTCTATGGCTACACCTTC. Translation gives CASSLGDIPLYGYTF.